This TCR beta chain was found in a study of patients and donors after allogeneic stem cell transplantation (TCRdb year 2020). The library came from RT-PCR. The instrument given in TCRdb is NextSeq 550. In-frame beta chains were kept once TCRdb had trimmed the public reads at Q25 with fastp and called clones with MiXCR. Every CDR3 protein is listed once, alongside the most common genes and DNA of its rows. Here the sample has more than 75,000 distinct CDR3 sequences; 4% to 5% occur a single time. The ten largest clones add up to about 2.8% of the sample. The CDR3 runs 15 residues from the cysteine to the phenylalanine. The read is trimmed to its CDR3 DNA, 45 bases read in frame from base 1. Trimming takes 4 bases from V and 5 bases from J, and the germline ends sit 18 bases apart. CDR1 and CDR2, per the germline V gene (reference sequence), are DFQATT and SNEGSKA. This clonotype was recorded many times. Its target antigen remains unknown. No base quality values were provided; no much bigger clone lies one nucleotide off.

Recombination linked TRBV20-1 to TRBJ1-5; the D gene assignment is ambiguous. Sequencing was carried out using blood, either unsorted or a sorted T cell fraction (not recorded which). This TCR came from a human donor who was either an allogeneic HSCT recipient or a stem cell or donor lymphocyte infusion donor (not recorded which). It is not recorded whose cells these are; they may come from a transplant donor. The nucleotide sequence is TGCAGTGCTACCATTTTGCACCGCTCCCATCAGCCCCAGCATTTT. This is translated as CSATILHRSHQPQHF.